This T cell receptor beta chain is from a study of blood T cells in healthy people across ages. Whole-study findings and limits: While age rose, TCR beta diversity per million T cells dropped in a roughly linear way.

The CDR3 consists of 17 residues. V lost 5 bases and J lost 1, with 15 bases in between. Germline V gives CDR1 LNHNV, CDR2 YYDKDF (reference sequence). PCR was performed a second time for roughly 6 to 12 cycles using a sample-barcoded 5' primer and a J-beta primer mix. Using its own MiXCR run on the 5' RACE reads, TCRdb lists one record per CDR3 protein. Of nearly 800,000 distinct CDR3 sequences in the sample, 25% are singletons; the top ten hold approximately 3.7%. Regarding this clonotype: What it recognizes is unknown.

The sample was also linked to a second study, of T cells of mothers and their children.

Sequencing was carried out using blood. The chain has TRBV15 and TRBJ2-6; D is possibly TRBD1 or TRBD2 (5 bases each). This TCR came from a boy aged 5-17 years in good health. CDR3 nucleotides: TGTGCCACCAGCGCCTACGCCAGGGAGTCTGGGGCCAACGTCCTGACTTTC. Translating gives CATSAYARESGANVLTF.